This T cell receptor (beta chain) was retrieved from a study of cytomegalovirus exposure and HLA in healthy donors (dated by TCRdb to the late 2010s). Regarding the study in general: An earlier analysis of roughly 500 of the donors reported 250 to 300 Gb of sequence data and roughly 100 million unique TCR beta sequences from approximately 180 million T cells. An early release covering some 640 HLA-typed donors comprised approximately 290 gigabases of sequencing data and 85 million to 100 million unique TCR sequences. The genetic ancestry cluster associated with self-reported Caucasian donors included about four fifths of the 398 genotyped donors. The study was designed to test whether signatures of past pathogen exposure could be identified by cataloging public T cell receptors. The study used immunosequencing to profile the T cell repertoires of several hundred subjects and linked those repertoires to cytomegalovirus serostatus. Along with the roughly 710-subject first cohort, a separate validation cohort of over a hundred different subjects was used. To predict cytomegalovirus infection status, the study combined high-throughput TCR immunosequencing, statistical association of individual TCRs with disease status, and machine learning. To study patterns of TCR occurrence, a later analysis re-analyzed previously published TCR beta repertoires from around 660 donors and added high-resolution HLA genotyping. Rather than drawing on any new phenotypic data, the later analysis identified candidate immune exposures from TCR beta sequences and the way those sequences occurred across donors. To decide whether each TCR beta V gene segment behaved as functional or pseudogenic, an earlier analysis of some 580 of the donors relied on high-throughput TCR beta sequencing. Donor age, sex, ethnicity and CMV serostatus were collected together with the repertoire data. In a later genetic analysis, genome-wide SNP genotypes for about three fifths of the roughly 670 donors were used, and that subset was treated as a discovery cohort. Every discovery cohort repertoire had been produced on one sequencing platform. Class I and class II HLA loci were covered by the typing at four-digit resolution. The number of donors typed differed by locus, with roughly 620-630 for A, B, C, DRB1 and DQB1, over 500 for DQA1, 606 for DPA1, and some 440 for DPB1. About five DR-DQ haplotypes were handled as single units for association and clustering, since linkage in the cohort was strong. On average, roughly 200,000 unique TCR beta nucleotide sequences were sequenced per donor among a few hundred genotyped donors of the cohort, with about 17% of those sequences being non-productive. The full study reports these points: The authors suggested that the approach could potentially be extended to other disease states and immunological phenotypes. A later genetic analysis reported fewer N-insertions in productive TCRs among donors in an Asian-associated ancestry cluster than the roughly 690-donor mean. An association between a missense DCLRE1C variant and V-gene and J-gene trimming of TCR beta chains was found in a later genetic analysis and replicated in an independent cohort. For the cohort, immune exposure information was limited to CMV serostatus. Most CMV-associated TCR beta chains appeared to be HLA-restricted in a later analysis, and the HLA associations seemed to be driven largely by CMV exposure. A later analysis reported that several top co-occurrence clusters appeared linked to parvovirus B19, influenza, CMV and Epstein-Barr virus. The study gave a list of 150 to 200 TCR beta chains associated with cytomegalovirus. Most TCR sequences were seen in very few donors, while some public TCRs were found in many individuals. HLA typing was unavailable for some donors at each locus, so association tests used only the typed subset. Because counts were too low, under 20 rarely observed V segments, including chromosome 9 orphons, were left out of the earlier analysis of 587 of the donors. A cluster of highly shared sequence variants was judged likely to represent a technical artifact of the sequencing pipeline. Linkage disequilibrium might explain the correlated functional status among segregating V segments, but an unknown experimental factor could not be ruled out. Sequencing depth was assumed to be roughly uniform across donors in the presence/absence analyses, though that assumption may not hold. In a later analysis, the rate of TCR association differed among HLA loci, with DRB1 alleles having the most associated TCRs and HLA-C alleles having the fewest. Strong co-occurrence of HLA alleles, especially DR and DQ, made assigning TCR associations to individual alleles difficult. A further reported finding was that TCR beta sequences accurately predicted the HLA-A and HLA-B alleles for most subjects in the first cohort. In vitro tests confirmed that three of the cytomegalovirus-associated TCR beta chains recognize cytomegalovirus antigens. In a later analysis, HLA-associated TCR beta chains showed more clonal expansion and lower generation probabilities than non-associated chains that were equally common. In an earlier analysis of approximately 590 of the donors, most TCR beta V segments appeared in productive rearrangements about 87% or about 30% of the time, broadly matching IMGT annotations. A later analysis associated 17,000 or so TCR beta sequences with specific HLA alleles at a false discovery rate of 0.05. The classifier was reported to diagnose cytomegalovirus status with high specificity and sensitivity in both the original cohort and the validation cohort. Some IMGT-functional V segments, including TRBV6-2 and TRBV6-3, could not be told apart with the 87-base-pair reads, so those segments were excluded. Only TCR beta chains were sequenced in this cohort, and the absence of alpha or paired-chain data limited detectable features.

Library preparation was by the immunoSEQ multiplex PCR assay. For the multiplex PCR, a mixture combining 60 forward primers for TCR Vbeta segments and 13 reverse primers for TCR Jbeta segments was used. The CDR3 region of rearranged TCR beta genes was amplified from genomic DNA with a multiplex PCR assay. On the Illumina HiSeq System, the amplified TCR beta libraries were sequenced as 87-base-pair reads. On the authors' methods: In a later analysis, 80 million or so unique TCR beta chains were counted across the roughly 610 repertoires, and about 10 million of these chains were shared by at least two donors. Raw reads were error-corrected and collapsed into unique sequences with a nearest-neighbor algorithm that merged closely related sequences to remove PCR and sequencing errors. V, D and J gene segments were assigned by aligning CDR3 sequences to IMGT reference sequences. For a sequence to be retained, a match of at least six nucleotides to both a V gene segment and a J gene segment was required. Rearrangements were classified as productive when the CDR3 lacked stop codons and remained in frame with V and J, and all other rearrangements were classified as non-productive. CDR3 was defined according to IMGT convention as the region running from the second conserved V-encoded cysteine to the conserved J-encoded phenylalanine. The earlier analysis of about 500 of the donors excluded sequences that lacked an unambiguous match to a single V gene segment. In an earlier analysis of a few hundred of the donors, a V segment was called functional when productive rearrangements were above 56.7%, and segregating when the standard deviation between donors exceeded 5%. To diagnose cytomegalovirus status from the catalog of TCR beta chain sequences, a statistical classification framework was built. In a later analysis, V and J genes were assigned by comparing TCR nucleotide sequences against IMGT/GENE-DB human TR gene sequences. In a later analysis, CDR3 sequences and most-parsimonious VDJ recombination scenarios were assigned using the TCRdist pipeline. In a later analysis, each TCR beta chain was defined by its CDR3 amino acid sequence together with its V-gene family, and reads without a unique V-gene family were excluded. In a later analysis, 500 to 650 highly shared, low-generation-probability nucleotide sequences were removed to address suspected cross-contamination and a sequencing artifact. For each public chain, a later analysis derived a clonal expansion index from normalized ranks of inferred template counts within each repertoire. Generation probabilities in a later analysis came from a VDJ recombination model fitted to out-of-frame rearrangements, and those results were checked against IGoR. A later analysis scored TCR-TCR, TCR-HLA and TCR-CMV co-occurrence with hypergeometric tests, applying a repertoire-size bias correction to TCR pairs. To estimate false discovery rates, a later analysis permuted the HLA or CMV assignments 20 times. In a later analysis, co-occurring TCRs were grouped using DBSCAN, and TCRdist sequence similarity was added for clustering within HLA-allele-positive subsets. Repertoires with fewer than 30,000 or more than 120,000 public chains, plus five repertoires with anomalous nucleotide sharing, were excluded from co-occurrence clustering. TCRdb stores this immuneACCESS table with in-frame sequences only. Part of the clones is absent; in the studies checked, under half of the shortfall reflects unresolved V genes, and no reason is known for the rest. V, J and clone size derive from that table, while D and trimming were established from the DNA sequence. The sample records around 130,000 clones, approximately 72% of which are singletons. The leading ten clones occupy approximately 2.6% of the sample.

Based on the germline V gene, the CDR1 and CDR2 sequences are SGHDT and YYEEEE. The CDR3 holds 14 amino acids from the cysteine to the phenylalanine. Only CDR3 DNA remains: 42 bases, in frame from the first base. V was cut back by 4 bases and J by 10 bases, leaving a gap of 17 bases between them. This clone was seen only a few times. The antigen this receptor binds is unknown. Per-nucleotide qualities are absent, and no much larger clonotype sits a single base away. In total, approximately 690 healthy bone marrow donors made up the cohort. At the time of sampling, every cohort member was nominally healthy, though immune exposures that went unrecorded were likely present. CMV serostatus was recorded as positive for around 300 and negative for about 50% of the 666 cohort members, whereas no CMV serostatus was recorded for the donor in question. Each donor provided a peripheral blood sample, and peripheral blood mononuclear cells were used for TCR beta sequencing. The Qiagen DNeasy Blood Extraction Kit was used to extract genomic DNA from the blood cell samples.

The V and J genes are TRBV5-6 and TRBJ1-4; TRBD1 might be the D gene, on 5 matching bases. Sequenced: PBMCs. The sequence was collected from a human donor in good health. The DNA sequence follows: TGTGCCAGCAGCATCGACCAGGGCTACGGAAAACTGTTTTTT. Its protein reads: CASSIDQGYGKLFF. Where the CDR3 stops, the reference TRBV5-6 and TRBJ1-4 genes take over; the full variable domain is DAGVTQSPTHLIKTRGQQVTLRCSPKSGHDTVSWYQQALGQGPQFIFQYYEEEERQRGNFPDRFSGHQFPNYSSELNVNALLLGDSALYLCASSIDQGYGKLFFGSGTQLSVL.